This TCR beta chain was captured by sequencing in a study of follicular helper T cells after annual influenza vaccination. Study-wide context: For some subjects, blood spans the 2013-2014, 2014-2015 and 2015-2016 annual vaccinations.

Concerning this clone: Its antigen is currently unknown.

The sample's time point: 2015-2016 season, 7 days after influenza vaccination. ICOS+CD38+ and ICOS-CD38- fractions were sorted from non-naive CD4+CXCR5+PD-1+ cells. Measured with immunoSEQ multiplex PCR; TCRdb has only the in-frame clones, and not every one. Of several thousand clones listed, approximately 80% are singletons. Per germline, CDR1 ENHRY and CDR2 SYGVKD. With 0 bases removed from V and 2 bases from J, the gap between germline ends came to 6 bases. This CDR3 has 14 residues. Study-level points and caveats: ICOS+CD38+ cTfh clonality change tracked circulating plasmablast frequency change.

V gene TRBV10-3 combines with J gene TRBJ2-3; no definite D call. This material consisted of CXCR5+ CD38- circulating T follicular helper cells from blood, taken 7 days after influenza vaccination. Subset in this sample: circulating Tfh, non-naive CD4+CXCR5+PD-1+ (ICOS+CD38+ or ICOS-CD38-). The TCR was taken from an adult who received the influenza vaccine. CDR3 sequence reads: CAISESEYTDTQYF. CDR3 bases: TGTGCCATCAGTGAGTCGGAGTACACAGATACGCAGTATTTT.